Listed here is a single TCR beta chain. This sample's time point: after dendritic cell vaccination, including at tumor progression/relapse. The method was immunoSEQ multiplex PCR; TCRdb's version includes in-frame clones alone and lacks a portion of them. There are 99,000 or so clones in the sample; roughly 89% occur only once, and 2.5% to 3% lies in the top ten. V lost 3 bases, J lost 8 bases, and 6 bases lay in between. The CDR3 contains 11 residues. The germline V gene encodes CDR1 SGDLS and CDR2 YYNGEE. This entry comes from a study of glioma-infiltrating T cells after dendritic cell vaccination. The sample in question was blood, obtained after dendritic cell vaccination. This clonotype originated in a human donor with glioblastoma. The V call is TRBV9, the J call TRBJ2-1, with TRBD2 as a possible D gene (6 bases). Here the CDR3 reads CASSAGDEQFF. Written as DNA, the CDR3 is TGTGCCAGCAGCGCGGGGGATGAGCAGTTCTTC. The full variable domain, in which reference TRBV9 and TRBJ2-1 provide the parts outside the CDR3, is DSGVTQTPKHLITATGQRVTLRCSPRSGDLSVYWYQQSLDQGLQFLIQYYNGEERAKGNILERFSAQQFPDLHSELNLSSLELGDSALYFCASSAGDEQFFGPGTRLTVL.